This T cell receptor (beta chain) was identified during a study of radiation and T cells in renal cell carcinoma. Using immunoSEQ multiplex PCR, the repertoire was profiled, and TCRdb retains in-frame clones only, with some absent. The data contain 150,000 or so clones, roughly 86% of them seen just once; the ten biggest clones take up about an eighth. Described time point: blood 2 weeks post-SBRT. The treatment is: 15 Gy SBRT to primary tumor, nephrectomy 4 weeks later. Per the germline V gene, CDR1 is SGHTS and CDR2 is YDEGEE. This CDR3 has 13 amino acids. Losses at the gene ends were 6 bases for V and 1 base for J; bases not matched to a gene: 2.

This TCR was sampled from a woman between 45 and 60 years old with renal cell carcinoma. The specimen comprised blood, sampled from a patient whose treatment included radiotherapy and nephrectomy. This sequence joins TRBV5-8 and TRBJ2-7; 9 positions match TRBD1. The CDR3 sequence: CASMDRGSYEQYF. The CDR3 coding sequence is TGTGCCAGCATGGACAGGGGTTCCTACGAGCAGTACTTC.